A single sample is the source of the 27 T cell receptor beta chains below, sequenced in a study of cytomegalovirus exposure and HLA in healthy donors. Vbeta (60) and Jbeta (13) primers were used in the PCR. Generated by immunoSEQ multiplex PCR, the TCRdb table keeps only in-frame clones and is missing some. The sample carries about 140,000 clones, 60% to 85% recorded once. Specimen: PBMCs. Receptors were obtained from a man aged 35-49 years in good health and CMV-seropositive.

This clone has more than one count but fewer than ten. A junction end diverges from the germline sequence, so it may reflect a read error. Additional DNA sequences in this sample encode the identical CDR3. The chain is built from TRBV4-2 and TRBJ2-5, with 7 bases lining up with TRBD2. The CDR3 loop spans 16 amino acids. Germline CDR1 is LGHNA and CDR2 is YNFKEQ. The CDR3 DNA sequence: TGTGCGAGCAGTCCGGAGTTGGGCGGGAGAGTAGAGACCCAGTACTTC. Translation: CASSPELGGRVETQYF.

V is TRBV11-2 and J is TRBJ1-5; 8 bases match TRBD1. The V gene's germline CDR1 is SGHAT and CDR2 FQNNGV. CDR3 length equals 15 residues. V shed 5 bases and J 0 bases; nucleotides not matched to a gene: 3. CDR3: CASSPTGDSNQPQHF. The CDR3 DNA reads TGTGCCAGCAGCCCGACAGGGGATAGCAATCAGCCCCAGCATTTT. Combining the CDR3 with reference TRBV11-2 and TRBJ1-5 gives the whole variable domain EAGVAQSPRYKIIEKRQSVAFWCNPISGHATLYWYQQILGQGPKLLIQFQNNGVVDDSQLPKDRFSAERLKGVDSTLKIQPAKLEDSAVYLCASSPTGDSNQPQHFGDGTRLSIL.

V is TRBV6-6 and J is TRBJ1-2, with 9 bases lining up with TRBD1. The V gene end was trimmed by 6 bases and the J gene end by 7 bases; junction bases not matched to a gene: 9. The CDR3 contains 14 residues. Germline V lookup: CDR1 MNHNY, CDR2 SVGAGI (reference sequence). The CDR3, as DNA: TGTGCCAGCAGCGACTGGACAGGGGAGGGTGGCTACACCTTC. Translating gives CASSDWTGEGGYTF.

The gene calls are TRBV4-1 and TRBJ1-6; tentatively, D is TRBD1 (5 bases). This CDR3 is 15 amino acids long. The ends were cut back, 5 bases at V and 7 bases at J, with 15 bases in the middle. CDR1 and CDR2 (germline): MGHRA, YSYEKL. CDR3 sequence (DNA): TGCGCCAGCAGCGAATCACCCCAGGGAAATTCACCCCTCCACTTT. Translating gives CASSESPQGNSPLHF.

Points on this clone: A read error is likely, as this CDR3 ends without the conserved phenylalanine or tryptophan. The V gene is TRBV6-1, the J gene TRBJ1-5, with TRBD1 matching over 9 bases. Germline V gene sequence: CDR1 MNHNS, CDR2 SASEGT. Trimming at V came to 3 bases and at J to 3 bases, leaving 15 bases not matched to a gene. This CDR3 has 19 residues. CDR3 bases: TGTGCCAGCAGTGATAATTTTGGACAGGGGCGTCCCTTCAATCAGCCCCAGCATCTT. Its protein product is CASSDNFGQGRPFNQPQHL.

CDR3 sequence reads: CASSQAAKSTDTQYF. Written as DNA, the CDR3 is TGTGCCAGCAGCCAGGCGGCGAAGAGCACAGATACGCAGTATTTT. V gene TRBV4-2 combines with J gene TRBJ2-3; D remains ambiguous. The CDR3 runs to 15 residues. The germline V gene encodes CDR1 LGHNA and CDR2 YNFKEQ. V lost 3 bases and J lost 0, with 10 bases in between.

The chain recombines TRBV13 with TRBJ2-7; D might be TRBD2 (6 bases). This CDR3 comprises 15 residues. Germline V gene sequence: CDR1 PRHDT, CDR2 FYEKMQ (reference sequence). Trimming left V 6 bases short and J 0 bases short, with 15 bases between. The CDR3 loop reads CASSYSGTLSYEQYF. CDR3 sequence (DNA): TGTGCCAGCAGTTACTCCGGGACTCTCTCCTACGAGCAGTACTTC.

The J gene is TRBJ1-1, the V gene TRBV19, with D uncertain. CDR3 length: 15 amino acids. V lost 3 bases, J lost 0 bases, and 11 bases lay in between. Germline CDR1 reads LNHDA; CDR2 reads SQIVND (reference sequence). The CDR3 spells CASSISGILNTEAFF. The CDR3 region has the DNA TGTGCCAGTAGTATTTCAGGTATTCTGAACACTGAAGCTTTCTTT.

The chain is built from TRBV5-8 and TRBJ1-5; D may be TRBD1 (5 bases). V lost 0 bases to trimming and J lost 2 bases, with 6 bases between them. CDR3 length equals 14 residues. CDR1 and CDR2 (germline): SGHTS, YDEGEE. DNA for the CDR3: TGTGCCAGCAGCTTGGAAGGGGGCAATCAGCCCCAGCATTTT. It yields the protein CASSLEGGNQPQHF.

The V call is TRBV5-1, the J call TRBJ2-7, with 9 bases identical to TRBD2. Germline assignment: CDR1 SGHRS and CDR2 YFSETQ. The CDR3 contains 16 residues. V lost 0 bases to trimming and J lost 2 bases; unmatched junction nucleotides: 6. CDR3 nucleotides: TGCGCCAGCAGCTTGGGACTAGCGGCCTTTACCTACGAGCAGTACTTC. Its protein is CASSLGLAAFTYEQYF. The complete variable domain, with remaining parts taken from reference TRBV5-1 and TRBJ2-7, reads KAGVTQTPRYLIKTRGQQVTLSCSPISGHRSVSWYQQTPGQGLQFLFEYFSETQRNKGNFPGRFSGRQFSNSRSEMNVSTLELGDSALYLCASSLGLAAFTYEQYFGPGTRLTVT.

The chain carries TRBV6-1 and TRBJ1-2; D is unclear. The germline gives CDR1 MNHNS, CDR2 SASEGT. The CDR3 runs 12 residues. V lost 4 bases and J 3 bases, leaving 6 bases between the germline ends. This CDR3 reads CASSVEYYGYTF. Written as DNA, the CDR3 is TGTGCCAGCAGTGTGGAGTACTATGGCTACACCTTC.

V gene TRBV23-1 combines with J gene TRBJ2-3, with 14 bases that match TRBD2. TRBV23-1 is recorded as an ORF, its role being uncertain. CDR3 length: 20 residues. V lost 0 bases and J lost 1; bases outside the gene matches: 9. CDR3: CASSQSGLAGEIRGTDTQYF. In DNA, the CDR3 is TGCGCCAGCAGTCAATCGGGACTAGCGGGAGAGATCCGGGGCACAGATACGCAGTATTTT.

The gene calls are TRBV7-9 and TRBJ2-7; tentatively, D is TRBD2 (6 bases). V was clipped by 4 bases and J by 5 bases, with 18 bases between them. The CDR3 is 15 amino acids. Germline V gives CDR1 SEHNR, CDR2 FQNEAQ (reference sequence). This chain's CDR3 is CASSSDNGRGNEQYF. CDR3 in DNA: TGTGCCAGCAGCTCCGATAACGGGCGGGGTAACGAGCAGTACTTC.

The rearrangement uses TRBV6-6 and TRBJ1-1, with D possibly matching TRBD1 (5 bases). Trimming cost V 0 bases and J 7 bases, with 15 bases left between them. Germline CDR1 MNHNY, CDR2 SVGAGI (reference sequence). The CDR3 loop spans 15 amino acids. As DNA, the CDR3 is TGTGCCAGCAGTTACTCGCTTGCGGGGGTAGGTGAAGCTTTCTTT. Its protein product is CASSYSLAGVGEAFF.

CDR3 sequence (DNA): TGTGCCAGCAGCCTAAGACGTGGGACAGACAATGAAAAACTGTTTTTT. Translating gives CASSLRRGTDNEKLFF. This chain joins TRBV7-9 and TRBJ1-4; 7 positions match TRBD1. In germline, CDR1 is SEHNR, CDR2 FQNEAQ (reference sequence). Trimming removed 5 bases from V and 5 bases from J; junction bases left unmatched: 11. The CDR3 is 16 residues long.

The sample holds one count of this clone. The chain links TRBV15 to TRBJ2-5; possibly TRBD2 for D (6 bases). The CDR3 extends over 16 amino acids. V gave up 1 base and J gave up 2 bases, with 14 bases separating them. Germline values: CDR1 LNHNV, CDR2 YYDKDF (reference sequence). CDR3 DNA sequence: TGTGCCACCAGCAGAGGCGGGGTAGCGGTACAAGAGACCCAGTACTTC. As protein: CATSRGGVAVQETQYF.

This sequence joins TRBV28 and TRBJ1-1, with 7 bases identical to TRBD1. Germline assignment: CDR1 MDHEN and CDR2 SYDVKM. This CDR3 region has 16 residues. Germline trimming cut 3 bases from V and 2 bases from J; bases unmatched to any gene: 9. The CDR3 is CASSFFGTAKNTEAFF. The CDR3 DNA sequence: TGTGCCAGCAGTTTTTTCGGGACAGCGAAAAACACTGAAGCTTTCTTT.

This clone was recorded once. This chain uses TRBV7-9 with TRBJ2-7; D gene ambiguous. Germline values: CDR1 SEHNR, CDR2 FQNEAQ (reference sequence). V lost 5 bases to trimming and J lost 5 bases, with 19 bases between them. This CDR3 spans 15 amino acids. DNA for the CDR3: TGTGCCAGCAGCCCCCCGATAGACTCAGCCCACGAGCAGTACTTC. Amino acid sequence: CASSPPIDSAHEQYF.

The chain links TRBV5-1 to TRBJ2-2; D ambiguous. Germline V CDR1 and CDR2: SGHRS, YFSETQ. Trimming removed 0 bases at V and 1 base at J, with 4 bases between. The length of the CDR3 is 14 residues. The CDR3 protein is CASSLVMNTGELFF. CDR3 bases: TGCGCCAGCAGCTTGGTAATGAACACCGGGGAGCTGTTTTTT.

The rearrangement joins TRBV11-2 to TRBJ1-2, with D possibly being TRBD1 (5 bases). The CDR3 spans 17 residues. Germline V gene lookup returns CDR1 SGHAT and CDR2 FQNNGV. Trimming left V 5 bases short and J 0 bases short, with 19 bases between. CDR3 nucleotide sequence: TGTGCCAGCAGCCGCACCGATGAAGGGGCAGCTAACTATGGCTACACCTTC. It encodes CASSRTDEGAANYGYTF.

The chain carries TRBV28 and TRBJ1-2; the match to TRBD1 covers 8 bases. This CDR3 region has 16 residues. Germline-derived CDR1 and CDR2 are MDHEN and SYDVKM. V lost 7 bases to trimming and J lost 2 bases; unmatched junction nucleotides: 12. CDR3 in DNA: TGTGCCAGCACTCCCCGGACAGGGCTATACAACTATGGCTACACCTTC. This sequence encodes CASTPRTGLYNYGYTF.

The rearrangement uses TRBV4-1 and TRBJ1-1, with a weak D call TRBD1 (6 bases). CDR1 and CDR2 (germline): MGHRA, YSYEKL. The CDR3 loop spans 14 amino acids. The V end was cut by 5 bases, the J end by 1 base, with 11 bases between. The CDR3 here is CASSYTGSNTEAFF. The CDR3 DNA reads TGCGCCAGCAGCTACACAGGGTCGAACACTGAAGCTTTCTTT.

This clone was counted a single time. V usage is TRBV4-3 and J usage is TRBJ2-3; 9 bases match TRBD2. Germline V CDR1 and CDR2: LGHNA, YSLEER. The CDR3 totals 17 residues. J lost 3 bases, V lost 1 base, and 8 bases had no gene match. The CDR3 region is CASSQVLAGALTDTQYF. The CDR3 coding sequence is TGCGCCAGCAGCCAAGTCTTAGCGGGGGCCCTGACAGATACGCAGTATTTT.

The chain couples TRBV4-1 to TRBJ2-7, with 9 bases lining up with TRBD1. The J segment lost 5 bases and the V segment lost 0 bases, leaving 5 bases of the junction unmatched. The CDR3 totals 15 residues. Germline CDR1 MGHRA, CDR2 YSYEKL. CDR3 in amino acids: CASSQEGTGLNEQYF. Written as DNA, the CDR3 is TGCGCCAGCAGCCAAGAGGGGACAGGGCTCAACGAGCAGTACTTC.

The J gene is TRBJ2-7, the V gene TRBV28; tentative D call: TRBD1 (6 bases). V was pared by 6 bases and J by 3 bases, with 12 bases between. Germline V CDR1 and CDR2: MDHEN, SYDVKM. This CDR3 region has 13 residues. CDR3 in amino acids: CASRAGTYYEQYF. CDR3 DNA: TGTGCCAGCAGAGCCGGGACATACTACGAGCAGTACTTC.

This clone was found many times. This chain connects TRBV7-9 to TRBJ2-1; 9 nucleotides agree with TRBD2. This CDR3 is 16 amino acids long. Germline V gives CDR1 SEHNR, CDR2 FQNEAQ (reference sequence). After removal of 5 bases from V and 10 bases from J, the junction contained 15 bases not matched to a gene. CDR3 in DNA: TGTGCCAGCAGCCATATTAGCGGGAGTTCCCTCAGGGAGCAGTTCTTC. Translation gives CASSHISGSSLREQFF.

The gene calls are TRBV14 and TRBJ2-7; 8 bases are shared with TRBD1. Trimming took 2 bases from V and 4 from J; bases not matched to a gene: 7. Germline V gives CDR1 SGHDN, CDR2 FVKESK. The CDR3 is made up of 15 amino acids. The CDR3 nucleotides are TGTGCCAGCAGCCAATCTCCAGGGGGCAGATACGAGCAGTACTTC. It is translated as CASSQSPGGRYEQYF.